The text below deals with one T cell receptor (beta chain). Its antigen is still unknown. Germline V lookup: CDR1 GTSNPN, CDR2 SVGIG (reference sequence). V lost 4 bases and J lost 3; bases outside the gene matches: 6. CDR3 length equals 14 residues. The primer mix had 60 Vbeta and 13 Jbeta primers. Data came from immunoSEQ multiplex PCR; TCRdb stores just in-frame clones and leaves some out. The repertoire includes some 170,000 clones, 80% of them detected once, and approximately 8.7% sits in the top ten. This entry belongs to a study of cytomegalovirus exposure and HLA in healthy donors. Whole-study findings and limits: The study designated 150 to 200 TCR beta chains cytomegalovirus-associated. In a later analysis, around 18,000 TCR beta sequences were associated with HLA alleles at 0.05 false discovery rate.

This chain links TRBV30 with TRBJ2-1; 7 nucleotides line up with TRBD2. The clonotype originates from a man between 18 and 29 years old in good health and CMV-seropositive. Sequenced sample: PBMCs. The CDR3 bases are TGTGCCTGGACCCGTAGCGGGTTCTACAATGAGCAGTTCTTC. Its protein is CAWTRSGFYNEQFF.